Below, one T cell receptor (beta chain) is given with its context. Its antigen remains unknown. The data belong to a study of post-analysis software for immune sequencing data. Overall study results and limits: There was significantly lower normalized Chao1 diversity in multiple sclerosis patients than in controls. Five or six TRBV segments, TRBV5-6, TRBV5-1 and TRBV20-1 among them, were found more frequent in patients than controls.

The CDR3 extends over 14 amino acids. Germline V gives CDR1 LGHDT, CDR2 YNNKEL (reference sequence). Presence of unique molecular identifiers characterized the TCR beta cDNA libraries. Between about 0.85 and 10 million T cells gave rise to 450,000 to 650,000 cDNA molecules. TCRdb called the PCR reads again in MiXCR, with one record for every CDR3 protein. The table has 650,000 to 850,000 distinct CDR3 sequences, approximately 53% seen once. The source material was blood. The source is a girl between 10 and 17 years old with multiple sclerosis. V and J are TRBV3-1 and TRBJ2-5, with D unresolved. The better agreement between TRBJ2-7 and the DNA end casts doubt on the J call. The CDR3 is CASSQSRSIHEQYF. CDR3 DNA: TGTGCCAGCAGCCAGAGCAGATCAATCCACGAGCAGTACTTC.